These 8 T cell receptor beta chains came from one sample sequenced in a study of shared clonotypes between healthy human individuals. Sequencing was performed with immunoSEQ multiplex PCR; in TCRdb, only in-frame clones are kept and a portion is missing. The sample carries some 1,600,000 clones, nearly 99% recorded once. The specimen sequenced was naive CD4+ T cells sorted from blood. Subset denoted: CD45RA+ positively selected. The receptors were gathered from a man aged 30 to 45 in good health.

The rearrangement joins TRBV6-5 to TRBJ1-5; TRBD1 might be the D (5 bases). Trimming cost V 5 bases and J 0 bases, with 11 bases left between them. The V gene's germline CDR1 is MNHEY and CDR2 SVGAGI. The CDR3 is 15 residues long. CDR3 residues: CASSRWGDSNQPQHF. The CDR3 region has the DNA TGTGCCAGCAGTAGATGGGGGGATAGCAATCAGCCCCAGCATTTT.

The rearrangement joins TRBV7-3 to TRBJ2-6; tentative D call: TRBD2 (5 bases). With 1 base removed from V and 0 bases from J, the gap between germline ends came to 10 bases. The CDR3 loop spans 17 amino acids. From germline, CDR1 is SGHTA and CDR2 FQGTGA. For the CDR3, the DNA is TGTGCCAGCAGCTTAATCCCGGCGGGCTCTGGGGCCAACGTCCTGACTTTC. It translates to CASSLIPAGSGANVLTF.

This chain connects TRBV2 to TRBJ2-5; 7 bases map to TRBD2. The V gene's germline CDR1 is SNHLY and CDR2 FYNNEI. The CDR3 length is 14 residues. Trimming removed 5 bases from V and 5 bases from J; junction bases left unmatched: 8. The chain's CDR3 is CASSPSSGGETQYF. The CDR3 DNA reads TGTGCCAGCAGTCCTTCTAGCGGCGGGGAGACCCAGTACTTC.

J is TRBJ1-4 and V is TRBV7-9; 9 bases are shared with TRBD1. V shed 4 bases and J 6 bases; nucleotides not matched to a gene: 12. In germline, CDR1 is SEHNR, CDR2 FQNEAQ (reference sequence). The length of the CDR3 is 17 residues. Here the CDR3 reads CASSSPAGGTGHEKLFF. The CDR3, as DNA: TGTGCCAGCAGCTCCCCGGCGGGGGGGACAGGGCATGAAAAACTGTTTTTT.

The chain couples TRBV15 to TRBJ2-7, with 7 bases identical to TRBD1. CDR3 length equals 14 residues. Germline assignment: CDR1 LNHNV and CDR2 YYDKDF (reference sequence). With V trimmed by 1 base and J by 5 bases, 5 bases remained unmatched. The DNA for the CDR3 is TGTGCCACCAGCAGAGCAATCGACAGGGACGAGCAGTACTTC. Translated, it gives CATSRAIDRDEQYF.

This sequence joins TRBV5-1 and TRBJ2-7, with D maybe TRBD1 (5 bases). This CDR3 has 14 amino acids. Germline loops: CDR1 SGHRS, CDR2 YFSETQ. V lost 1 base, J lost 5 bases, and 13 bases lay in between. The CDR3 loop is CASSLQGALHEQYF. CDR3 coding DNA: TGCGCCAGCAGCTTGCAAGGGGCGTTACACGAGCAGTACTTC.

Concerning this clone itself: This sample also contains other DNA sequences that code for the same CDR3. J is TRBJ2-1 and V is TRBV14; the D is unclear. V was trimmed by 2 bases and J by 4 bases, leaving 6 bases between them. This CDR3 has 13 residues. CDR1 is SGHDN and CDR2 is FVKESK in the germline V gene. The CDR3 loop reads CASSQSLYNEQFF. The CDR3 DNA sequence: TGTGCCAGCAGCCAATCACTGTACAATGAGCAGTTCTTC.

The chain is built from TRBV27 and TRBJ1-1; 9 bases map to TRBD1. The germline CDR1 and CDR2 sequences are MNHEY and SMNVEV (reference sequence). Trimming cost V 6 bases and J 0 bases; bases outside gene matches: 8. The CDR3 extends over 16 amino acids. Here the CDR3 DNA reads TGTGCCAGCAGGAACACAGGGGGCCCAATGAACACTGAAGCTTTCTTT. Encoded protein: CASRNTGGPMNTEAFF.